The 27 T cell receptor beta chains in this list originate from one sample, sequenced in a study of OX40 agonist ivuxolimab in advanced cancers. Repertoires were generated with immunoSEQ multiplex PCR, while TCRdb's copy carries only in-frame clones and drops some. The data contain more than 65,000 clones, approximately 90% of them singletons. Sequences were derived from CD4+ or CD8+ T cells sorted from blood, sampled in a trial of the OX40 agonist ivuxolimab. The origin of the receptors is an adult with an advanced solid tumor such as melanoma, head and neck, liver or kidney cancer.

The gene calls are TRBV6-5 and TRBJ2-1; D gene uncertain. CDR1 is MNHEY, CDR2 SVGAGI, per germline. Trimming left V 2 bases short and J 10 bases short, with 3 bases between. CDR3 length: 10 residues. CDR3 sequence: CASSYREQFF. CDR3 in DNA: TGTGCCAGCAGTTACCGAGAGCAGTTCTTC.

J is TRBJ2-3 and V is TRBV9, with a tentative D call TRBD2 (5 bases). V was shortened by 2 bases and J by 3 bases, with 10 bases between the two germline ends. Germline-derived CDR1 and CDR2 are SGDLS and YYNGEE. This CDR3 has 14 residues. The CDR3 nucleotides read TGTGCCAGCAGCGTTGCGATAGCGACAGATACGCAGTATTTT. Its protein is CASSVAIATDTQYF.

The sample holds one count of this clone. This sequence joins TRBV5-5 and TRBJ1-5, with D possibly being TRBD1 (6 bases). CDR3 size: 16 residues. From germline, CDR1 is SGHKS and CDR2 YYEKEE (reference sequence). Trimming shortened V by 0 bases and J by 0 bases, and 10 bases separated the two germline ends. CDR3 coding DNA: TGTGCCAGCAGCTTGGGACAGGTCTATAGCAATCAGCCCCAGCATTTT. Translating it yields CASSLGQVYSNQPQHF. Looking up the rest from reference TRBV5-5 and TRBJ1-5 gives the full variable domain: DAGVTQSPTHLIKTRGQQVTLRCSPISGHKSVSWYQQVLGQGPQFIFQYYEKEERGRGNFPDRFSARQFPNYSSELNVNALLLGDSALYLCASSLGQVYSNQPQHFGDGTRLSIL.

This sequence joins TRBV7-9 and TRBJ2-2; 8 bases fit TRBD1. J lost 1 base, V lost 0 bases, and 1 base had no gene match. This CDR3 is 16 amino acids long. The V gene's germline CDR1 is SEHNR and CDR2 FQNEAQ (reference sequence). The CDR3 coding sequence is TGTGCCAGCAGCTTAGCAGGGACAGGGAACACCGGGGAGCTGTTTTTT. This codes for CASSLAGTGNTGELFF.

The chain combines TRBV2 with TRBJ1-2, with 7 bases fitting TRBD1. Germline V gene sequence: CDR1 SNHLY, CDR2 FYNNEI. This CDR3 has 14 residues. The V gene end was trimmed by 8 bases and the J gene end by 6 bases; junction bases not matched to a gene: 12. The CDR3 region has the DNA TGTGCCAGCTCGACTGACAGGGTTGGTCATGGCTACACCTTC. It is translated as CASSTDRVGHGYTF. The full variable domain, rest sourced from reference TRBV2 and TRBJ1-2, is EPEVTQTPSHQVTQMGQEVILRCVPISNHLYFYWYRQILGQKVEFLVSFYNNEISEKSEIFDDQFSVERPDGSNFTLKIRSTKLEDSAMYFCASSTDRVGHGYTFGSGTRLTVV.

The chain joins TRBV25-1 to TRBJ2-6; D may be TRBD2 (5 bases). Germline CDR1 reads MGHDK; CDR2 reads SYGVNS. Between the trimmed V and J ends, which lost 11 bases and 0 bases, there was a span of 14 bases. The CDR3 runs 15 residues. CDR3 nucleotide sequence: TGTGCCTCCCTCGGTCGGGGCTCTGGGGCCAACGTCCTGACTTTC. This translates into CASLGRGSGANVLTF. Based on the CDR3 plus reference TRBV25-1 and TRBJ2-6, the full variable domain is EADIYQTPRYLVIGTGKKITLECSQTMGHDKMYWYQQDPGMELHLIHYSYGVNSTEKGDLSSESTVSRIRTEHFPLTLESARPSHTSQYLCASLGRGSGANVLTFGAGSRLTVL.

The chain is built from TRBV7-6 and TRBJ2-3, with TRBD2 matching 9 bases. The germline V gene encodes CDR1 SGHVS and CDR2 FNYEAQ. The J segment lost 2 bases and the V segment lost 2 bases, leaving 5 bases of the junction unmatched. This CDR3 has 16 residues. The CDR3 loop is CASSLLAGSNTDTQYF. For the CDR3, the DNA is TGTGCCAGCAGCTTACTAGCGGGAAGCAACACAGATACGCAGTATTTT.

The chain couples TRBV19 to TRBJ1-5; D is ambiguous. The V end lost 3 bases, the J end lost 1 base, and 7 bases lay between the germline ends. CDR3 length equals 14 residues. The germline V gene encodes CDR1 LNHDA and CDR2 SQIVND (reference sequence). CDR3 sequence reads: CASSIPGSNQPQHF. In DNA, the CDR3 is TGTGCCAGTAGTATCCCCGGGAGCAATCAGCCCCAGCATTTT.

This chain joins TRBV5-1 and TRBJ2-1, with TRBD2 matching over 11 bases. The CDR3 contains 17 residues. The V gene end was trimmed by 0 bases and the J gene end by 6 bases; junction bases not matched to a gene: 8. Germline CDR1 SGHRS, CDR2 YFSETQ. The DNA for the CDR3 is TGCGCCAGCAGCTTGGCCTTAGCGGGAGGGCTCGGCAATGAGCAGTTCTTC. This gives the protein CASSLALAGGLGNEQFF.

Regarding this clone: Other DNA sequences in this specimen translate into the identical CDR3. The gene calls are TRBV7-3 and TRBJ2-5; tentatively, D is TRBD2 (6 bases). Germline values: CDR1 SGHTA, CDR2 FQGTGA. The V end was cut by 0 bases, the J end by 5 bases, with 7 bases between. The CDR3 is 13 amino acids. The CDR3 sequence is CASSLTRGETQYF. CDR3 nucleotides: TGTGCCAGCAGCTTAACTCGGGGGGAGACCCAGTACTTC.

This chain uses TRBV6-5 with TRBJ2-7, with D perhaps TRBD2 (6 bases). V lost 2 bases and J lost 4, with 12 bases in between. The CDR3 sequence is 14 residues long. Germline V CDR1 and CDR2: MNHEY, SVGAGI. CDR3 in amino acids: CASSYDTSRYEQYF. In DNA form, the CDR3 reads TGTGCCAGCAGTTACGATACTAGCAGGTACGAGCAGTACTTC.

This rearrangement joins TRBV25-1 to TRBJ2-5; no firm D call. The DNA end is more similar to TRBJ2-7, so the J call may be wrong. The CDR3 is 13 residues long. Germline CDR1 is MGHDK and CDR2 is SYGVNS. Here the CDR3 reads CASSAGGPYEQYF. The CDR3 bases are TGTGCCAGCAGTGCTGGCGGTCCCTACGAGCAGTACTTC.

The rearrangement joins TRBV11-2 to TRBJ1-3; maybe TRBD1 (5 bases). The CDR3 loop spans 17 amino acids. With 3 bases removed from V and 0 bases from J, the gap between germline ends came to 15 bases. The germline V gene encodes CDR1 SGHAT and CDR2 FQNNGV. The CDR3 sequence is CASSFLRRGSSGNTIYF. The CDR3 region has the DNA TGTGCCAGCAGCTTTCTACGACGGGGGAGCTCTGGAAACACCATATATTTT.

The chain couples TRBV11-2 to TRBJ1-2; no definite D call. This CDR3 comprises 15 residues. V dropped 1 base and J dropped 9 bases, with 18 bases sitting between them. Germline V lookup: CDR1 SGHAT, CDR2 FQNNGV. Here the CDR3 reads CASSLASGSFRSYTF. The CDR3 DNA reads TGTGCCAGCAGCTTAGCATCGGGCTCTTTTCGTAGCTACACCTTC.

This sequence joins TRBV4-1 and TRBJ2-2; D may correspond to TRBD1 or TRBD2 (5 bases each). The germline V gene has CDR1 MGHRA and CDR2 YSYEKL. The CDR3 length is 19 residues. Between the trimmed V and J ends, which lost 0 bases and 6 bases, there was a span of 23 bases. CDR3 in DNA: TGCGCCAGCAGCCAAGACGGACTTGGGTTGCTTTTAGGGGCCGGGGAGCTGTTTTTT. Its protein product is CASSQDGLGLLLGAGELFF.

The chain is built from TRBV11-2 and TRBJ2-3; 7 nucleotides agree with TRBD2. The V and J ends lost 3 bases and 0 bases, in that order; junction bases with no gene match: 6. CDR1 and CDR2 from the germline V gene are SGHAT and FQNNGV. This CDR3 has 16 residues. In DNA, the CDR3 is TGTGCCAGCAGCTTCTCTCCAGCGGGGAGCACAGATACGCAGTATTTT. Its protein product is CASSFSPAGSTDTQYF. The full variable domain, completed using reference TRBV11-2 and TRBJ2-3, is EAGVAQSPRYKIIEKRQSVAFWCNPISGHATLYWYQQILGQGPKLLIQFQNNGVVDDSQLPKDRFSAERLKGVDSTLKIQPAKLEDSAVYLCASSFSPAGSTDTQYFGPGTRLTVL.

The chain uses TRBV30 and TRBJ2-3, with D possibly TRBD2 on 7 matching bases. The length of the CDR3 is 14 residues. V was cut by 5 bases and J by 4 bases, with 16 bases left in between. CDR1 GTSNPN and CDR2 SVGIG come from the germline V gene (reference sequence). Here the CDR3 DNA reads TGTGCCTGGGTCAGGGGCGGGGGCGCAGATACGCAGTATTTT. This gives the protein CAWVRGGGADTQYF.

CDR3 nucleotide sequence: TGTGCCAGCAGCTCCACTAGCGGGAGGGCCTACACCGGGGAGCTGTTTTTT. Its translation: CASSSTSGRAYTGELFF. This rearrangement joins TRBV13 to TRBJ2-2; 13 nucleotides match TRBD2. The CDR3 consists of 17 residues. CDR1 PRHDT and CDR2 FYEKMQ come from the germline V gene (reference sequence). V gave up 4 bases and J gave up 3 bases; unmatched junction bases: 5.

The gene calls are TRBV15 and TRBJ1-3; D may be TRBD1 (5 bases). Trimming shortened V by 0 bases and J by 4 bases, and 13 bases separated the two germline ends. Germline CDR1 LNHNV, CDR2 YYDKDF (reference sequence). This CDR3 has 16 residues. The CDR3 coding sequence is TGTGCCACCAGCAGAGATTTGGGGCGACAGGGAAACACCATATATTTT. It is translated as CATSRDLGRQGNTIYF. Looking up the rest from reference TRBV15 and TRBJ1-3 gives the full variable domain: DAMVIQNPRYQVTQFGKPVTLSCSQTLNHNVMYWYQQKSSQAPKLLFHYYDKDFNNEADTPDNFQSRRPNTSFCFLDIRSPGLGDTAMYLCATSRDLGRQGNTIYFGEGSWLTVV.

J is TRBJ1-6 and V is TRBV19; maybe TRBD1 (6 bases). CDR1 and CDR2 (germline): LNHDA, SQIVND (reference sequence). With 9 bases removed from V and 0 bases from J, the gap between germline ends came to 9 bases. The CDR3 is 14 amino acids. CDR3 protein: CASGQSSYNSPLHF. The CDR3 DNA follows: TGTGCCAGCGGACAGAGCTCCTATAATTCACCCCTCCACTTT.

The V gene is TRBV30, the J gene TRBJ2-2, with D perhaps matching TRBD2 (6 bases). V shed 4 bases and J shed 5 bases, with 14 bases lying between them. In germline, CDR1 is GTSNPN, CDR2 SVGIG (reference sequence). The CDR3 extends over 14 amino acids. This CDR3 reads CAWTLVGGTGELFF. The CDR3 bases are TGTGCCTGGACTTTAGTGGGGGGAACCGGGGAGCTGTTTTTT.

The CDR3 nucleotides are TGTGCCAGCAGTGCCGGGGACAGGGGGCTGATCGGGGAGCTGTTTTTT. It codes for CASSAGDRGLIGELFF. The chain is built from TRBV2 and TRBJ2-2, with TRBD1 matching 12 bases. This CDR3 is 16 amino acids long. Looked up from germline, CDR1 is SNHLY and CDR2 is FYNNEI. Losses at the gene ends were 4 bases for V and 7 bases for J; bases not matched to a gene: 7.

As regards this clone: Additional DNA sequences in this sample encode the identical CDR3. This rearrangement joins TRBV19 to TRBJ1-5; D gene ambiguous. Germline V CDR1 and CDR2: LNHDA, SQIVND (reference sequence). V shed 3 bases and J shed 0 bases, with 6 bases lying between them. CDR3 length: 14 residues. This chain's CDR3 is CASSIDSSNQPQHF. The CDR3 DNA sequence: TGTGCCAGTAGTATTGATAGTAGCAATCAGCCCCAGCATTTT.

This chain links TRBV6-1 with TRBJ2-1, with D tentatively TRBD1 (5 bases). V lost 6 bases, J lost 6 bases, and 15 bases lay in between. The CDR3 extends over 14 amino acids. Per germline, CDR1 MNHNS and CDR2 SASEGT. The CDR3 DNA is TGTGCCAGCAGAGCTCTCAGGGAAAGCAATGAGCAGTTCTTC. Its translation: CASRALRESNEQFF.

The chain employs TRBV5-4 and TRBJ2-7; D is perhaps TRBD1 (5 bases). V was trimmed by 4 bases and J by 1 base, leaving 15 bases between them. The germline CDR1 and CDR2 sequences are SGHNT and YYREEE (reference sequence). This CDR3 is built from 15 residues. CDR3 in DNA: TGTGCCAGCAGCCGGGCAGGGTCGGTTTCCTACGAGCAGTACTTC. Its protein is CASSRAGSVSYEQYF.

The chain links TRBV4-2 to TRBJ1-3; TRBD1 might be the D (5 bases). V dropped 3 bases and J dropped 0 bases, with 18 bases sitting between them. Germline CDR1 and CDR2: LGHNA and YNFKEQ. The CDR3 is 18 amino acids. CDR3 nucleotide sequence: TGTGCCAGCAGCCAGGCCGTTGCCGGGACTCACTCTGGAAACACCATATATTTT. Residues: CASSQAVAGTHSGNTIYF.

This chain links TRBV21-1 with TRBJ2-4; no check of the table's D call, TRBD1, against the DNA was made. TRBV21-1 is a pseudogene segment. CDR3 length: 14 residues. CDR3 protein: CASSDRLAKNIQYF. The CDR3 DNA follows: TGTGCCAGCAGCGACAGATTAGCCAAAAACATTCAGTACTTC.